Only one count was recorded for the clone carrying this T cell receptor (beta chain). Its antigen remains unknown. The data were produced by immunoSEQ multiplex PCR, yet TCRdb's version contains in-frame clones alone and is incomplete. The sample has 2,500,000 or so clones, just under 95% seen once; the top ten hold 0.3% to 0.4%. This specimen comes from a study of shared clonotypes between healthy human individuals. Overall study results and limits: Collection of samples was limited to blood; tissue repertoires likely differ. Non-shared clonotypes displayed generation probabilities falling below those of clonotypes present in all four donors.

CDR3 length equals 13 residues. Trimming shortened V by 3 bases and J by 7 bases, and 10 bases separated the two germline ends. Germline V gene sequence: CDR1 PRHDT, CDR2 FYEKMQ (reference sequence). The TCR originated in a man aged 18 to 29 in good health. Some clones in this sample may be carry-over from other donors' samples. The gene calls are TRBV13 and TRBJ2-1, with D unresolved. Sequenced input: naive CD4+ T cells from PBMCs. As to subset: CD45RA+ positively selected. CDR3 nucleotide sequence: TGTGCCAGCAGCTTTCTTTCAGCGAATGAGCAGTTCTTC. Encoded protein: CASSFLSANEQFF. The whole variable domain, remainder taken from reference TRBV13 and TRBJ2-1, is AAGVIQSPRHLIKEKRETATLKCYPIPRHDTVYWYQQGPGQDPQFLISFYEKMQSDKGSIPDRFSAQQFSDYHSELNMSSLELGDSALYFCASSFLSANEQFFGPGTRLTVL.